This is a list of T cell receptor beta chains from one sample in a study of beta chain features in type 1 diabetes. The repertoire was sequenced with immunoSEQ multiplex PCR; TCRdb's copy has only in-frame clones and lacks some. This table has around 300,000 clones, around 16% appearing once. The material sequenced was naive CD4+ T cells from blood. All receptors derive from a man aged 18 to 29 with type 1 diabetes. CDR3s leave out the opening cysteine and the closing phenylalanine or tryptophan. The D gene is left open where the match is weak. The size entry is marked missing in some rows and otherwise reads once, few, many or a size class.

NA	TRBV11-2	TRBJ2-7	TRBD1	ASSLDGTANEQY
NA	TRBV12-5	TRBJ2-2	TRBD1	ASALGQANTGELF
NA	TRBV5-1	TRBJ1-6	NA	ASSNATTNSPLH
few	TRBV5-4	TRBJ2-6	NA	ASRLTQTNVLT
few	TRBV6-5	TRBJ2-7	TRBD1	ASSKTGGTTGQY
NA	TRBV29-1	TRBJ2-3	NA	SGSLETTSTDTQY
NA	TRBV27	TRBJ2-1	TRBD2	ASSLRSSGGYNEQF
few	TRBV7-2	TRBJ2-3	TRBD2	ASSLTGRGTDTQY
NA	TRBV28	TRBJ1-1	NA	ASKLTNTEAF
NA	TRBV7-9	TRBJ1-1	NA	ATGGRNTEAF
few	TRBV28	TRBJ2-1	TRBD2	ASSSSRREASSYNEQF
NA	TRBV7-9	TRBJ1-6	NA	ASRPVRGPDNSPLH
few	TRBV28	TRBJ1-5	NA	ASVEVRGQPQH
NA	TRBV2	TRBJ2-3	NA	ASSLDFSSTDTQY
few	TRBV7-9	TRBJ2-7	TRBD1	ASSSTRDRGRYEQY
few	TRBV29-1	TRBJ2-3	TRBD1	SVEAGGGTDTQY
NA	TRBV5-6	TRBJ2-1	NA	ASSLPTEDSYNEQF
few	TRBV6-5	TRBJ2-4	TRBD1	ASSNGQGNIQY
few	TRBV5-6	TRBJ1-2	NA	ASSLRGNGYT
NA	TRBV27	TRBJ2-5	TRBD2	ASSPAGGLKTQY
NA	TRBV4-1	TRBJ2-7	TRBD2	ASSQTELAGPISEQY
NA	TRBV7-6	TRBJ2-5	TRBD2	ASSRRYLRGGAETQY
few	TRBV19	TRBJ1-2	NA	ASSPGLLYGYT
NA	TRBV6-6	TRBJ2-1	TRBD2	ASSYSLSGKF
NA	TRBV7-9	TRBJ2-3	TRBD2	ASSLFWGTSGTFNTQY
NA	TRBV7-8	TRBJ2-1	NA	ASSPRLKEKRYNEQF
NA	TRBV9	TRBJ2-7	NA	ASSAGLEGREQY
NA	TRBV2	TRBJ1-2	NA	ASTSARSGYGYT
NA	TRBV29-1	TRBJ1-6	TRBD1	SARTGTYNSPLH
few	TRBV30	TRBJ2-1	NA	AWSLWSSYNEQF
NA	TRBV7-6	TRBJ2-3	TRBD2	ASSQLAGVGPDTQY
NA	TRBV11-2	TRBJ2-1	TRBD2	ASTRTSGSNEQF
few	TRBV7-2	TRBJ2-1	NA	ASSSQGYQYNEQF
few	TRBV15	TRBJ2-7	TRBD1	ATSRFAGTGSGLGSREQY
few	TRBV30	TRBJ1-3	NA	AWNPGRFAGNTIY
NA	TRBV7-9	TRBJ2-3	TRBD2	ASSALGGSTDTQY
few	TRBV15	TRBJ1-4	TRBD1	ATSRDRGSTNEKLF